Listed below are T cell receptor beta chains from one sample, sequenced in a study of CD8+ T cells in alopecia areata. Sequenced by immunoSEQ multiplex PCR; TCRdb stores in-frame clones only, minus some. There are about 210,000 clones in the sample; 64% occur only once, and 4% to 4.5% lies in the top ten. The source was CD4+ T cells sorted from blood, collected at week 4, from a patient treated with tofacitinib. These receptors were collected from a human donor with alopecia areata. The CDR3 runs from the conserved cysteine through the conserved F or W. Each record gives: V gene, D gene, J gene, clone size, CDR3 DNA, CDR3 protein. D genes are given only for firm matches. Size is stated for part of the rows, as once, few or many counts, or as a class when the clone is expanded.

v_gene: TRBV10-3; d_gene: TRBD2; j_gene: TRBJ2-5; abundance: .; CDR3nt: TGTGCCATCAGGGGACACAGCGGGGGTGAGACCCAGTACTTC; CDR3aa: CAIRGHSGGETQYF
v_gene: TRBV6-5; d_gene: .; j_gene: TRBJ1-5; abundance: .; CDR3nt: TGTGCCAGCAGTTACTCGGCCGGGGGCCATCAGCCCCAGCATTTT; CDR3aa: CASSYSAGGHQPQHF
v_gene: TRBV30; d_gene: TRBD1; j_gene: TRBJ2-1; abundance: .; CDR3nt: TGTGCCTGGAGTGCTGGGACAGGGTACAATGAGCAGTTCTTC; CDR3aa: CAWSAGTGYNEQFF
v_gene: TRBV5-1; d_gene: .; j_gene: TRBJ2-2; abundance: .; CDR3nt: TGCGCCAGCAGCCTAGGACCGGACACCGGGGAGCTGTTTTTT; CDR3aa: CASSLGPDTGELFF
v_gene: TRBV4-2; d_gene: .; j_gene: TRBJ2-1; abundance: once; CDR3nt: TGTGCCAGCAGCCAAGCTGGCGGGGTCTACAATGAGCAGTTCTTC; CDR3aa: CASSQAGGVYNEQFF
v_gene: TRBV5-6; d_gene: .; j_gene: TRBJ1-2; abundance: .; CDR3nt: TGTGCCAGCAGCTCAGGGATAGTGGATTATGGCTACACCTTC; CDR3aa: CASSSGIVDYGYTF
v_gene: TRBV15; d_gene: .; j_gene: TRBJ1-5; abundance: .; CDR3nt: TGTGCCACCAGCAGACAGGACAATCAGCCCCAGCATTTT; CDR3aa: CATSRQDNQPQHF
v_gene: TRBV7-2; d_gene: TRBD1; j_gene: TRBJ1-5; abundance: .; CDR3nt: TGTGCCAGCAGCCTGGGGACAGGGGTCTACAATCAGCCCCAGCATTTT; CDR3aa: CASSLGTGVYNQPQHF
v_gene: TRBV7-3; d_gene: TRBD1; j_gene: TRBJ1-1; abundance: .; CDR3nt: TGTGCCAGCAGCCCAGGGACAGGGCTCAACACTGAAGCTTTCTTT; CDR3aa: CASSPGTGLNTEAFF
v_gene: TRBV30; d_gene: .; j_gene: TRBJ1-2; abundance: once; CDR3nt: TGTGCCTGGAGTGTCTCGGATATATATGGCTACACCTTC; CDR3aa: CAWSVSDIYGYTF
v_gene: TRBV4-3; d_gene: .; j_gene: TRBJ2-5; abundance: .; CDR3nt: TGCGCCAGCAGCCGGACGGACCAAGAGACCCAGTACTTC; CDR3aa: CASSRTDQETQYF